This T cell receptor beta chain is from a study of blood T cell repertoires in COVID-19. Using immunoSEQ multiplex PCR, the repertoire was profiled, and TCRdb retains in-frame clones only, with some absent. Among 150,000 to 200,000 clones listed, 80% to 85% were seen once. J lost 8 bases, V lost 5 bases, and 9 bases had no gene match. CDR3 size: 15 residues. CDR1 SEHNR and CDR2 FQNEAQ come from the germline V gene (reference sequence). This rearrangement joins TRBV7-9 to TRBJ2-1, with 10 bases fitting TRBD2. The sequenced material came from peripheral blood. The clonotype was recovered from a woman aged 70 to 79 with COVID-19, enrolled during active disease. The CDR3 sequence is CASSPLAGISDEQFF. The CDR3 bases are TGTGCCAGCAGCCCACTAGCGGGAATAAGCGATGAGCAGTTCTTC.